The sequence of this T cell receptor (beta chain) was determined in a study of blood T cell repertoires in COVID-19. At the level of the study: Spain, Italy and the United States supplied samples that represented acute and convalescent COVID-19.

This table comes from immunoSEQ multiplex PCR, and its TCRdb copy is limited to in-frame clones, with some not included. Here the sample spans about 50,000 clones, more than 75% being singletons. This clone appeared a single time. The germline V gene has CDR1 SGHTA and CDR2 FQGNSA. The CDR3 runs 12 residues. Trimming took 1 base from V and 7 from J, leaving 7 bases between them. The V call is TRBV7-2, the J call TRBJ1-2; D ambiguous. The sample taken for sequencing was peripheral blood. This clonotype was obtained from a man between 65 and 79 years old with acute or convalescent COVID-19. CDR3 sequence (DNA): TGTGCCAGCAGCTTAGAAGCATTTGGCTACACCTTC. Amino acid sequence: CASSLEAFGYTF.